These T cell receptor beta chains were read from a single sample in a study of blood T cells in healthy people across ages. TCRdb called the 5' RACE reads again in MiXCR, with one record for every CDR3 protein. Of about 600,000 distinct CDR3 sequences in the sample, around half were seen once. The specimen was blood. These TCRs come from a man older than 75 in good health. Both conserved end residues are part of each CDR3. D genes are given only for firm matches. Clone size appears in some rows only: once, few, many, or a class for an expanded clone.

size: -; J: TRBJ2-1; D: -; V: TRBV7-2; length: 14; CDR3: CASSLSLTDNEQFF; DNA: TGTGCCAGCAGCCTTTCTCTGACAGACAATGAGCAGTTCTTC
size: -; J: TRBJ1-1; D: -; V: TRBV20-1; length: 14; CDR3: CSARVVAVNTEAFF; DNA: TGCAGTGCTAGAGTTGTTGCTGTGAACACTGAAGCTTTCTTT
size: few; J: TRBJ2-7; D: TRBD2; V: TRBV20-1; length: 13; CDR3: CSAKGTSALEQYF; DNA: TGCAGTGCAAAAGGGACTAGCGCCCTAGAGCAGTACTTC
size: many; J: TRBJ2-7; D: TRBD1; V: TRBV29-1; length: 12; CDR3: CSVDVGGNEQYF; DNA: TGCAGCGTTGACGTAGGGGGCAACGAGCAGTACTTC
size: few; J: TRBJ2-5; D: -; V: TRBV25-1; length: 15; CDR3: CASSEPRQVQETQYF; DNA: TGTGCCAGCAGTGAACCCCGACAGGTCCAAGAGACCCAGTACTTC
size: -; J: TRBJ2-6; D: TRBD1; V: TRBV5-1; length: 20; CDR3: CASSLGVGTGKISGANVLTF; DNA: TGCGCCAGCAGCTTGGGGGTCGGGACAGGAAAAATCTCTGGGGCCAACGTCCTGACTTTC
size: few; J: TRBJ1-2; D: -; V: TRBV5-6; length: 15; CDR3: CASSRSGDPNYGYTF; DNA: TGTGCCAGCAGCCGTTCGGGGGATCCAAACTATGGCTACACCTTC
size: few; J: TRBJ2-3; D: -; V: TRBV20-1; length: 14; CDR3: CSASEGISTDTQYF; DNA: TGCAGTGCTAGTGAGGGGATTAGCACAGATACGCAGTATTTT
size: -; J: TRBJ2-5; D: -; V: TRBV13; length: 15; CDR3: CASSLRRPSGETQYF; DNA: TGTGCCAGCAGCTTAAGGAGGCCTTCCGGCGAGACCCAGTACTTC
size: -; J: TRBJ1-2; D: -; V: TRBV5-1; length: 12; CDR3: CASQDSDYGNTF; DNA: TGCGCCAGCCAGGACAGCGACTATGGCAACACCTTC
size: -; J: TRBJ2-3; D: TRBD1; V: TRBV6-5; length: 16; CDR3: CASSYSLGGPQYTQYF; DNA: TGTGCCAGCAGTTACTCCCTAGGGGGCCCACAGTATACGCAGTATTTT
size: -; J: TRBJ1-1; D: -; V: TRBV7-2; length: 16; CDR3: CASSLDLGSVNTEAFF; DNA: TGTGCCAGCAGCTTAGACCTTGGCAGCGTGAACACTGAAGCTTTCTTT
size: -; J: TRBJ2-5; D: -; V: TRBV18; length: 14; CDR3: CASSPTQTRETQYF; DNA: TGTGCCAGCTCACCCACCCAGACAAGAGAGACCCAGTACTTC
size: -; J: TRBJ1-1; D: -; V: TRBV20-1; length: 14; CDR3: CSARRTEGSTEAFF; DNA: TGCAGTGCTAGAAGGACAGAAGGTAGCACTGAAGCTTTCTTT
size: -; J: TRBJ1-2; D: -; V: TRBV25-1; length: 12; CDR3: CASRPRGYGYTF; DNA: TGTGCCAGCAGGCCGAGGGGCTATGGCTACACCTTC
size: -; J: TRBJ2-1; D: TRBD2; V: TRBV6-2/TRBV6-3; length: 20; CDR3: CASSYSVGLAGGPIFREQFF; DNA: TGTGCCAGCAGTTACTCGGTCGGACTAGCGGGGGGCCCAATATTCCGTGAGCAGTTCTTC
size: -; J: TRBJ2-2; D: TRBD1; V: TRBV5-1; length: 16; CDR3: CASSRRTGEETGELFF; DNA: TGCGCCAGCAGTCGCCGGACAGGGGAGGAGACCGGGGAGCTGTTTTTT
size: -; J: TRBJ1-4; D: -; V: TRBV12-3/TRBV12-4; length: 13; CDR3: CAARRAANEKLFF; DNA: TGTGCCGCCAGAAGGGCAGCTAATGAAAAACTGTTTTTT
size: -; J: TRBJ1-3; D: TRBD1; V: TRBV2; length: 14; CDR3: CASKDRDSGNTIYF; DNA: TGTGCCAGCAAGGACAGGGACTCGGGAAACACCATATATTTT
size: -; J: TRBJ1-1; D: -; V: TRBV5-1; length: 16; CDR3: CASSSREGGGNTEAFF; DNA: TGCGCCAGCAGCTCCCGGGAAGGTGGGGGTAACACTGAAGCTTTCTTT
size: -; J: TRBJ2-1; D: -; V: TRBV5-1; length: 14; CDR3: CASSLGAARDEQFF; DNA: TGCGCCAGCAGCTTGGGGGCGGCCCGGGATGAGCAGTTCTTC
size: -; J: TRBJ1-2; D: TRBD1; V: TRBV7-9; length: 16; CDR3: CASSPSGQEANYGYTF; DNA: TGTGCCAGCAGCCCATCCGGACAGGAAGCTAACTATGGCTACACCTTC
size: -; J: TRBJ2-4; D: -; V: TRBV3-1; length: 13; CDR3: CASSQDILNIQYF; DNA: TGTGCCAGCAGCCAAGATATACTAAACATTCAGTACTTC
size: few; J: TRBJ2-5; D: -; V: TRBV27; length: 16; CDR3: CASSLQRDIGTGEQYF; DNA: TGTGCCAGCAGTCTACAAAGGGACATTGGAACGGGGGAGCAGTACTTC
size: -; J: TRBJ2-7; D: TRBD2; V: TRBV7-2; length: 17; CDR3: CASSLTQRLAPGVEQYF; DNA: TGTGCCAGCAGCTTAACCCAGAGACTAGCCCCCGGAGTCGAGCAGTACTTC
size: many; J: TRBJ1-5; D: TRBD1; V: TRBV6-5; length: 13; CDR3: CASRPPDRGPQHF; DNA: TGTGCCAGCAGACCCCCCGACAGGGGCCCCCAGCATTTT
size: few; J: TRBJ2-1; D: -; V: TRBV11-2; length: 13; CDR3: CASSLDQHNEQFF; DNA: TGTGCCAGCAGCTTGGACCAGCACAATGAGCAGTTCTTC
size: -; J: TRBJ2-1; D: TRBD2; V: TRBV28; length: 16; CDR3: CASSPLAGGDYNEQFF; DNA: TGTGCCAGCAGCCCGCTAGCGGGGGGGGACTACAATGAGCAGTTCTTC
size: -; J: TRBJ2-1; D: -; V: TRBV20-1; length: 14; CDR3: CSARASGDYNEQFF; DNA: TGCAGTGCTAGAGCCAGCGGTGACTACAATGAGCAGTTCTTC
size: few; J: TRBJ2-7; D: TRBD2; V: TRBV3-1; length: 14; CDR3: CASSQGGRTYEQYF; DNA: TGTGCCAGCAGCCAGGGGGGGAGAACCTACGAGCAGTACTTC